This T cell receptor beta chain was observed in a study of Tregs in tolerant kidney transplant recipients. Findings and caveats of the study: The small number of patients limits these findings pending further validation. Activated donor B cell expansion appeared to reveal the most relevant donor-specific TCRbeta repertoire. This study did not directly address biological reproducibility.

A note on this clone: Its target is unknown.

Germline CDR1 MNHEY, CDR2 SVGAGI. The CDR3 runs to 13 residues. Between the trimmed V and J ends, which lost 5 bases and 3 bases, there was a span of 10 bases. Unstimulated Tregs (CD4+CD25+CD127-) and CD4+CD25- non-Tregs were sorted from PBMCs. The protocol was immunoSEQ multiplex PCR, while the TCRdb copy is restricted to in-frame clones and leaves out a portion. The table shows approximately 260,000 clones, with about 80% occurring only once. Sequencing was performed on CD4+ T cells from blood. The J gene is TRBJ1-2, the V gene TRBV6-5; D gene unclear. This receptor was taken from a human donor in good health. For the CDR3, the DNA is TGTGCCAGCAGTGAAACAGAAGACTATGGCTACACCTTC. Its protein product is CASSETEDYGYTF.